This TCR beta chain is drawn from a study of T-cell memory formation after mild COVID-19. Germline CDR1 LNHDA, CDR2 SQIVND (reference sequence). V was clipped by 6 bases and J by 3 bases, with 17 bases between them. The CDR3 sequence is 16 residues long. This clonotype appeared a few times. 5'RACE with constant-segment primers built TCRalpha and TCRbeta cDNA libraries with UMIs. TCRdb fed the 5' RACE reads into MiXCR, producing one record per CDR3 protein. Of under 550,000 distinct CDR3 sequences in the sample, 15% to 20% are singletons; the top ten hold about 12%. The chain joins TRBV19 to TRBJ2-2; the D is unclear. This clonotype was obtained from an adult woman who had mild COVID-19 (a few samples of this study predate the infection). Cell type and time point are not known. Sequencing was performed on PBMCs or a T cell subset sorted from them (not recorded which). In nucleotides, the CDR3 is TGTGCCAGTAGGATCCCCAGGTCAAGCGACACCGGGGAGCTGTTTTTT. This codes for CASRIPRSSDTGELFF. The entire variable domain, with the rest obtained from reference TRBV19 and TRBJ2-2, is as follows: DGGITQSPKYLFRKEGQNVTLSCEQNLNHDAMYWYRQDPGQGLRLIYYSQIVNDFQKGDIAEGYSVSREKKESFPLTVTSAQKNPTAFYLCASRIPRSSDTGELFFGEGSRLTVL.